Described below is a single T cell receptor beta chain sequence and its context. Its specific antigen is unknown. No qualities accompany the bases; no much larger clone lies one base away. These data are taken from a study of T cell responses to AZD1222 COVID-19 vaccine (dated by TCRdb to the early 2020s). A note on the overall study: Because spike-specific TCR depth and breadth did not differ between the two schedules, AZD1222 recipients who got a second dose at roughly 4 weeks were pooled with those who got a second dose at roughly 12 weeks. Trial participants were enrolled by age into subgroups of 18-55, 56-69 and 70-plus years, and about 150, 27 and 61 TCR-sequenced participants, respectively, were included in these subgroups. A total of 233 trial participants underwent TCR sequencing, of whom approximately 200 had received two doses of AZD1222 and roughly 26 had received two doses of the MenACWY control vaccine. General findings and caveats noted by the study authors: After two AZD1222 doses, spike-specific TCR breadth and depth were significantly higher than at day 0 and than in MenACWY recipients. In the small 56-69-year group, the increase in depth fell short of significance, most likely because of low power. Because no samples from the day 14 peak response were available, repertoires could be characterized only after the peak T cell response. Only 5 to 7 AZD1222 recipients were SARS-CoV-2 seropositive at baseline, limiting conclusions about previously exposed vaccinees. The whole spike protein was spanned by vaccine-associated CD4 TCRs, and dominant responses were seen in regions 160-218 and 743-854. Participants were mostly white British, with more females than males. The authors suggested clonal diversity may have been underestimated. Epitopes outside the regions mutated in the B.1.351 and B.1.1.7 variants were reportedly recognized by nearly half of the unique spike-specific TCRs.

The CDR3 regions of human TCRbeta chains were subjected to immunosequencing. In the paper's pipeline: TCRs in the repertoires were matched against a reference library of SARS-CoV-2-specific TCRs that had been generated with the MIRA antigen-specificity platform. Breadth was defined as the fraction of unique TCRs that were SARS-CoV-2-associated, and depth was defined as the fraction of total T cells that were SARS-CoV-2-associated. Using the MIRA data, each spike-specific TCR was assigned both to the spike region to which the TCR was reactive and to a CD4 or CD8 class. Log10-transformed breadth and depth values were compared by one-way ANOVA with Sidak's multiple comparisons tests. TCRdb holds this immuneACCESS table with in-frame rearrangements only. Some clones are missing; in checked studies, unresolved V genes explain under half, and the rest has no known cause. V, J and clone size reflect that table, while D and trimming were determined from the DNA. The sample includes 110,000 to 150,000 clones, with roughly 92% observed a single time. The top ten constitute approximately 1.5% of the sample.

The time point label, as the study defines it: baseline before first vaccination. Vaccinee samples came from UK trials COV001 and COV002, including a single-blind randomized controlled phase 2/3 trial of AZD1222 (ChAdOx1 nCoV-19) in healthy adults. Trial participant PBMC samples were collected at day 0 and day 28 after the second dose for TCRbeta chain sequencing. At the junction V is shortened by 8 bases and J by 7 bases; bases outside the gene matches: 5. Including the terminal cysteine and phenylalanine, the CDR3 comprises 14 residues. Solely the CDR3 DNA is kept, with 42 bases framed from the first base. CDR1 WNHNN and CDR2 SYGVQD were looked up in the germline V gene (reference sequence).

The source material was peripheral blood, sampled on day 0 of AZD1222 vaccination. The receptor's source is an adult in good health. The chain couples TRBV10-1 to TRBJ2-2; 12 middle bases align to TRBD1. The nucleotide sequence reads as follows: TGCGCCAGCTCCGGGACAGGGGGCCACGGGGAGCTGTTTTTT. Translation gives CASSGTGGHGELFF.